One and the same sample provided the 26 T cell receptor beta chains below, sequenced in a study of cytomegalovirus exposure and HLA in healthy donors. Primers for the PCR totalled 60 Vbeta and 13 Jbeta. Assay used: immunoSEQ multiplex PCR; TCRdb lists only in-frame clones, some missing. The data hold more than 200,000 clones, with about 70% observed a single time. Sample: PBMCs. The origin of the receptors is a man between 35 and 55 years old in good health and CMV-seropositive.

The J gene is TRBJ2-7, the V gene TRBV4-1; D ambiguous. Germline V gene sequence: CDR1 MGHRA, CDR2 YSYEKL. CDR3 length: 14 amino acids. With 1 base removed from V and 3 bases from J, the gap between germline ends came to 10 bases. CDR3 sequence: CASSQGWPDYEQYF. The CDR3 nucleotides are TGCGCCAGCAGCCAAGGCTGGCCAGACTACGAGCAGTACTTC.

The gene calls are TRBV6-5 and TRBJ1-2, with TRBD1 matching 7 bases. The CDR3 has 13 residues. V was pared by 4 bases and J by 6 bases, with 5 bases of the junction left unmatched. The V gene's germline CDR1 is MNHEY and CDR2 SVGAGI. CDR3 sequence (DNA): TGTGCCAGCAGTTTTACAGGGGCGGATGGCTACACCTTC. Translated: CASSFTGADGYTF.

This clone was recorded once. The chain links TRBV7-6 to TRBJ2-5; perhaps TRBD2 as D (6 bases). V was pared by 6 bases and J by 1 base, with 15 bases between. CDR1 is SGHVS and CDR2 is FNYEAQ in the germline V gene. There are 15 residues in the CDR3. In DNA, the CDR3 is TGTGCCAGCAGTCTTCTCGGGGGACCCCAAGAGACCCAGTACTTC. It specifies CASSLLGGPQETQYF.

This clone was picked up a small number of times. The J gene is TRBJ2-5, the V gene TRBV2; 8 bases match TRBD2. J gave up 9 bases and V 8 bases, and 11 bases lay outside the gene matches. There are 13 residues in the CDR3. Germline-derived CDR1 and CDR2 are SNHLY and FYNNEI. DNA of the CDR3: TGTGCCAGCGGGGCGGGGGGACCACTCCCCCAGTACTTC. Its translation: CASGAGGPLPQYF.

This rearrangement joins TRBV5-6 to TRBJ2-2; 11 bases agree with TRBD1. With 4 bases clipped from V and 3 bases from J, the junction kept 2 bases outside the gene matches. The germline gives CDR1 SGHDT, CDR2 YYEEEE. The CDR3 covers 15 residues. The CDR3 protein is CASSGDRGYTGELFF. The CDR3 DNA is TGTGCCAGCAGCGGGGACAGGGGGTACACCGGGGAGCTGTTTTTT.

This chain joins TRBV27 and TRBJ2-7; a weak D match, TRBD2 (6 bases). The V and J ends lost 4 bases and 0 bases respectively, with 13 bases between them. Germline V gene data show CDR1 as MNHEY and CDR2 as SMNVEV (reference sequence). There are 15 residues in the CDR3. The CDR3 region has the DNA TGTGCCAGCAGTTGGGACTTCCTTAGCTCCTACGAGCAGTACTTC. This codes for CASSWDFLSSYEQYF.

CDR3 in amino acids: CSVTGSDTQYF. The CDR3 DNA reads TGCAGCGTTACAGGGTCAGATACGCAGTATTTT. The V and J genes are TRBV29-1 and TRBJ2-3, with D possibly matching TRBD1 (6 bases). The germline CDR1 and CDR2 sequences are SQVTM and ANQGSEA. V dropped 5 bases and J dropped 4 bases, with 7 bases sitting between them. This CDR3 is 11 amino acids long.

The V gene is TRBV6-1, the J gene TRBJ2-1, with 10 positions matching TRBD2. Trimming removed 3 bases from V and 4 bases from J; junction bases left unmatched: 0. Per the germline V gene, CDR1 is MNHNS and CDR2 is SASEGT. The CDR3 runs to 14 residues. For the CDR3, the DNA is TGTGCCAGCAGTGATAGCGGGGGGTACAATGAGCAGTTCTTC. Protein sequence: CASSDSGGYNEQFF.

The CDR3 coding sequence is TGTGCCAGCAGTGAAGCTCGGGGGGGCAGGGGTACGCAGTATTTT. Encoded protein: CASSEARGGRGTQYF. This sequence joins TRBV2 and TRBJ2-3, with 8 bases lining up with TRBD2. Germline V gene lookup returns CDR1 SNHLY and CDR2 FYNNEI. After removal of 0 bases from V and 8 bases from J, the junction contained 7 bases not matched to a gene. The CDR3 runs to 15 residues.

The V call is TRBV7-6, the J call TRBJ2-3, with TRBD2 matching over 15 bases. The length of the CDR3 is 17 residues. After removal of 4 bases from V and 5 bases from J, the junction contained 7 bases not matched to a gene. Germline V gives CDR1 SGHVS, CDR2 FNYEAQ. This CDR3 is CASSSNPGLAGGDTQYF. CDR3 sequence (DNA): TGTGCCAGCAGCTCAAATCCGGGACTAGCGGGGGGAGATACGCAGTATTTT.

V is TRBV19 and J is TRBJ1-2; no clear D gene. CDR3 length: 14 amino acids. The V and J ends lost 0 bases and 2 bases respectively, with 7 bases between them. The V gene's germline CDR1 is LNHDA and CDR2 SQIVND (reference sequence). As DNA, the CDR3 is TGTGCCAGTAGTATAGATCTACAGAACTATGGCTACACCTTC. Amino acids: CASSIDLQNYGYTF.

The chain joins TRBV7-9 to TRBJ2-2; D not certain. CDR3 size: 15 residues. Per the germline V gene, CDR1 is SEHNR and CDR2 is FQNEAQ (reference sequence). Trimming removed 3 bases from V and 4 bases from J, with 12 bases in between. The CDR3 region has the DNA TGTGCCAGCAGCTTTCCCCTAGATTCCACCGGGGAGCTGTTTTTT. Translated: CASSFPLDSTGELFF.

The chain recombines TRBV19 with TRBJ1-3, with D possibly being TRBD1 (6 bases). V lost 10 bases to trimming and J lost 0 bases, with 13 bases between them. Per germline, CDR1 LNHDA and CDR2 SQIVND (reference sequence). This CDR3 has 14 amino acids. In nucleotides, the CDR3 is TGTGCCACCAGCCGGGACAACTCTGGAAACACCATATATTTT. It codes for CATSRDNSGNTIYF. Based on the CDR3 plus reference TRBV19 and TRBJ1-3, the full variable domain is DGGITQSPKYLFRKEGQNVTLSCEQNLNHDAMYWYRQDPGQGLRLIYYSQIVNDFQKGDIAEGYSVSREKKESFPLTVTSAQKNPTAFYLCATSRDNSGNTIYFGEGSWLTVV.

The V call is TRBV9, the J call TRBJ2-2, with 8 bases that match TRBD1. Losses at the gene ends were 0 bases for V and 10 bases for J; bases not matched to a gene: 5. The CDR3 covers 14 residues. Germline CDR1 is SGDLS and CDR2 is YYNGEE. The CDR3 region has the DNA TGTGCCAGCAGCGTAGGCAGGGGGCCCGTGGAGCTGTTTTTT. It translates to CASSVGRGPVELFF.

The chain is built from TRBV7-2 and TRBJ2-7, with D tentatively TRBD1 (6 bases). Trimming took off 4 bases at V and 2 bases at J, with 15 bases between the two ends. This CDR3 has 15 residues. Germline CDR1 and CDR2: SGHTA and FQGNSA. Here the CDR3 reads CASSSPLTGAYEQYF. Here the CDR3 DNA reads TGTGCCAGCAGCTCTCCTCTGACAGGCGCCTACGAGCAGTACTTC. The whole variable domain, filled in from reference TRBV7-2 and TRBJ2-7, reads GAGVSQSPSNKVTEKGKDVELRCDPISGHTALYWYRQSLGQGLEFLIYFQGNSAPDKSGLPSDRFSAERTGGSVSTLTIQRTQQEDSAVYLCASSSPLTGAYEQYFGPGTRLTVT.

This clone appeared a single time. The rearrangement links TRBV18 to TRBJ1-2; TRBD1 is a possible D gene (6 bases). The germline CDR1 and CDR2 sequences are KGHSH and LQKENI. This CDR3 contains 13 residues. Trimming removed 5 bases at V and 6 bases at J, with 13 bases between. The CDR3 DNA reads TGTGCCAGCTCATTACAGGGTGGGGATGGCTACACCTTC. Translating gives CASSLQGGDGYTF.

The rearrangement joins TRBV7-2 to TRBJ2-1; possible D gene TRBD1, 7 bases. The CDR3 has 16 amino acids. Germline lookup yields CDR1 SGHTA and CDR2 FQGNSA. The V and J ends lost 5 bases and 2 bases respectively, with 16 bases between them. CDR3 sequence reads: CASSIRQGLAYNEQFF. The CDR3 coding sequence is TGTGCCAGCAGCATAAGACAGGGACTTGCCTACAATGAGCAGTTCTTC. Drawing the rest from reference TRBV7-2 and TRBJ2-1, the complete variable domain is GAGVSQSPSNKVTEKGKDVELRCDPISGHTALYWYRQSLGQGLEFLIYFQGNSAPDKSGLPSDRFSAERTGGSVSTLTIQRTQQEDSAVYLCASSIRQGLAYNEQFFGPGTRLTVL.

V usage is TRBV9 and J usage is TRBJ2-3; 9 nucleotides agree with TRBD1. CDR3 length equals 14 residues. Germline V gene sequence: CDR1 SGDLS, CDR2 YYNGEE. J lost 3 bases, V lost 2 bases, and 1 base had no gene match. The DNA of the CDR3 is TGTGCCAGCAGCGTTGGGACAGGGACAGATACGCAGTATTTT. It yields the protein CASSVGTGTDTQYF.

The chain is built from TRBV25-1 and TRBJ2-3, with D possibly being TRBD1 (6 bases). V was trimmed by 1 base and J by 3 bases, leaving 8 bases between them. CDR1 is MGHDK, CDR2 SYGVNS, per germline. This CDR3 contains 14 residues. The CDR3 bases are TGTGCCAGCAGTGAATCTAGGGGGACAGATACGCAGTATTTT. Amino acid sequence: CASSESRGTDTQYF.

The V and J genes are TRBV27 and TRBJ1-1, with D hard to call. Trimming took 4 bases from V and 2 from J, leaving 14 bases between them. The CDR3 totals 15 residues. Germline V gives CDR1 MNHEY, CDR2 SMNVEV (reference sequence). As DNA, the CDR3 is TGTGCCAGCAGTTCGCTCGCTTTACACAACACTGAAGCTTTCTTT. Encoded protein: CASSSLALHNTEAFF.

V usage is TRBV6-5 and J usage is TRBJ1-2; TRBD1 matches at 8 bases. This CDR3 has 14 residues. J lost 4 bases, V lost 5 bases, and 6 bases had no gene match. Germline V gene data show CDR1 as MNHEY and CDR2 as SVGAGI. CDR3 loop: CASSKQGVGYGYTF. The CDR3 DNA sequence: TGTGCCAGCAGTAAACAGGGGGTCGGCTATGGCTACACCTTC.

This clone was counted a few times. The genes are TRBV28 and TRBJ2-7; TRBD1 agrees at 8 bases. Germline CDR1 reads MDHEN; CDR2 reads SYDVKM. The CDR3 extends over 14 amino acids. V was pared by 6 bases and J by 5 bases, with 9 bases of the junction left unmatched. The CDR3 here is CASSPTGQGHEQYF. DNA of the CDR3: TGTGCCAGCAGCCCCACTGGACAGGGCCACGAGCAGTACTTC.

This chain joins TRBV25-1 and TRBJ2-5, with a weak D call TRBD2 (6 bases). CDR3 length equals 13 residues. With 1 base removed from V and 5 bases from J, the gap between germline ends came to 8 bases. The V gene's germline CDR1 is MGHDK and CDR2 SYGVNS. The CDR3 nucleotides are TGTGCCAGCAGTGAATTGGGGAGGGAGACCCAGTACTTC. It is translated as CASSELGRETQYF.

J is TRBJ2-7 and V is TRBV2; 7 nucleotides agree with TRBD1. The trim removed 5 bases at V and 1 base at J, leaving 5 bases unmatched. The CDR3 totals 14 residues. Germline V gives CDR1 SNHLY, CDR2 FYNNEI. DNA of the CDR3: TGTGCCAGCAGTCGGACAGGAGAGTCCTACGAGCAGTACTTC. It is translated as CASSRTGESYEQYF.

This clone showed up just a few times. The chain employs TRBV5-4 and TRBJ2-3, with 9 bases lining up with TRBD2. Germline loops: CDR1 SGHNT, CDR2 YYREEE (reference sequence). V lost 4 bases to trimming and J lost 3 bases; unmatched junction nucleotides: 9. CDR3 length: 16 amino acids. CDR3 in DNA: TGTGCCAGCAGCCTGCCGGGACTAGCAAGGACAGATACGCAGTATTTT. Translated, it gives CASSLPGLARTDTQYF.

V gene TRBV28 combines with J gene TRBJ1-5; TRBD1 is a possible D gene (6 bases). The J call may be faulty, since TRBJ2-3 better matches the DNA end. CDR3 length: 15 amino acids. Germline values: CDR1 MDHEN, CDR2 SYDVKM. The CDR3 loop is CASSDTGLGNQPQYF. The DNA of the CDR3 is TGTGCCAGCAGTGATACAGGGTTAGGAAATCAGCCCCAGTATTTT.